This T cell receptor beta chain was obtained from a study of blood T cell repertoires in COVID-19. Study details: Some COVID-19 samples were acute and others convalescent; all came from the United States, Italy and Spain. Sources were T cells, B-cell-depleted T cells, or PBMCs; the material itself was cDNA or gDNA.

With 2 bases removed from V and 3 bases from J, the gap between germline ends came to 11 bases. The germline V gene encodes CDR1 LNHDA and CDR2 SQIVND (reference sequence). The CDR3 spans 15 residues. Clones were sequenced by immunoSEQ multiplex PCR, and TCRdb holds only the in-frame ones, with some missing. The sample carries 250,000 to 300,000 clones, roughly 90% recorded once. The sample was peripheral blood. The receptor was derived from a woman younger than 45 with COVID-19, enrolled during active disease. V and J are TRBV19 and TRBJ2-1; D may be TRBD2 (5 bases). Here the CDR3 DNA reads TGTGCCAGTAGTATAATCGGGATCGGCTACAATGAGCAGTTCTTC. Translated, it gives CASSIIGIGYNEQFF.